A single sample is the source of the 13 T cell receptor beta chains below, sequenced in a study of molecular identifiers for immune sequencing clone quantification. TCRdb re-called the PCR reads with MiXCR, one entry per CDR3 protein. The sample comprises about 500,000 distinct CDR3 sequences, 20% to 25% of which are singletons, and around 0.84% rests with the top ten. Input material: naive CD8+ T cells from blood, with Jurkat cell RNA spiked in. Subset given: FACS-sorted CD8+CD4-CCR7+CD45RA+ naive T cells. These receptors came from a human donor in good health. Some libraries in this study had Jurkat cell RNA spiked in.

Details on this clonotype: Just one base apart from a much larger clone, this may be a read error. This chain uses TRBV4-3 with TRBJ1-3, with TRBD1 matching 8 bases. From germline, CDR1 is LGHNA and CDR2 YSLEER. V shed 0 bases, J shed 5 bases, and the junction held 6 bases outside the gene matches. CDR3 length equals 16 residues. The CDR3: CASSQDRTGLRNTIYF. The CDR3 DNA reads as TGCGCCAGCAGCCAAGATCGGACAGGGTTAAGAAACACCATATATTTT.

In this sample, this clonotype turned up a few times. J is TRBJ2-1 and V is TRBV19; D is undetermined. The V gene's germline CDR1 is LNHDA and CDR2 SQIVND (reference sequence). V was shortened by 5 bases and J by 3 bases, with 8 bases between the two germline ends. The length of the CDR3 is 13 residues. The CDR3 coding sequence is TGTGCCAGTAGTGGGGTAGGCTACAATGAGCAGTTCTTC. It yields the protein CASSGVGYNEQFF.

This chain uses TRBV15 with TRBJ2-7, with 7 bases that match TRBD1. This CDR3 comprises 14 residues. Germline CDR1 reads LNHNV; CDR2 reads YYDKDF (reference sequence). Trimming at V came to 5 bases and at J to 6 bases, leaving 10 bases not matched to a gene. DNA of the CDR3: TGTGCCACCAGCTCCTGGACAGGAGCTGCCGAGCAGTACTTC. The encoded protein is CATSSWTGAAEQYF.

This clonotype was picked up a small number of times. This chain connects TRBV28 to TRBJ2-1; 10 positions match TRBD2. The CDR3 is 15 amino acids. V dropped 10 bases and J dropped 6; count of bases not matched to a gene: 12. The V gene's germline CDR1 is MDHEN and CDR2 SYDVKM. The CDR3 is CATASRTSGVNEQFF. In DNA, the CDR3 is TGTGCCACCGCGTCGCGAACTAGCGGGGTCAATGAGCAGTTCTTC.

The CDR3 nucleotides read TGTGCCAGCAGTACTGGTCAGGGGTCCTACAATGAGCAGTTCTTC. Translating gives CASSTGQGSYNEQFF. The rearrangement links TRBV6-5 to TRBJ2-1; maybe TRBD1 (6 bases). The CDR3 contains 15 residues. Deletions cut 5 bases from V and 1 base from J, with 12 bases between. The germline V gene has CDR1 MNHEY and CDR2 SVGAGI.

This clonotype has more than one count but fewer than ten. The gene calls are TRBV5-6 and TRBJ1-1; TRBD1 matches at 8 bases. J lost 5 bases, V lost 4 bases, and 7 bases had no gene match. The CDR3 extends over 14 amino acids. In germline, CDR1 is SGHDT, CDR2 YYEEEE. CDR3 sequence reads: CASSLRDRRTEAFF. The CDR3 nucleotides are TGTGCCAGCAGCCTCCGGGACAGGCGAACTGAAGCTTTCTTT.

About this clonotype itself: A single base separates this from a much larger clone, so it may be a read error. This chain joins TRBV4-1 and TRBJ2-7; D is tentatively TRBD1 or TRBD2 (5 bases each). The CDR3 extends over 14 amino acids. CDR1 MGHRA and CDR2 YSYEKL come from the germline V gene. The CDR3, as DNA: TGCGCCAGCAGCCAACCGGGACCTGGCTACGAGCCGTACTTC. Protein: CASSQPGPGYEPYF.

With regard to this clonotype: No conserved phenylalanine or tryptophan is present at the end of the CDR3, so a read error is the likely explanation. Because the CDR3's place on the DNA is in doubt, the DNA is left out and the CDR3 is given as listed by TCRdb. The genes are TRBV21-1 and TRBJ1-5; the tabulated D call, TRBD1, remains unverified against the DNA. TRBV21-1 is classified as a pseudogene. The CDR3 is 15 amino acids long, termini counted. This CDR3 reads CASNPSQAWEQPQHS.

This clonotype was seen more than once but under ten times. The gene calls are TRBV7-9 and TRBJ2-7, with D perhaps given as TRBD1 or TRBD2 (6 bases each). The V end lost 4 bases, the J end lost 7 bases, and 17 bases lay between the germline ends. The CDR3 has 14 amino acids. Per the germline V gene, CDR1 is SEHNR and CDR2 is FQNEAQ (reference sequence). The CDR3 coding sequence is TGTGCCAGCAGCTCGACAGGCCGAGGGGGGGAGCAGTACTTC. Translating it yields CASSSTGRGGEQYF.

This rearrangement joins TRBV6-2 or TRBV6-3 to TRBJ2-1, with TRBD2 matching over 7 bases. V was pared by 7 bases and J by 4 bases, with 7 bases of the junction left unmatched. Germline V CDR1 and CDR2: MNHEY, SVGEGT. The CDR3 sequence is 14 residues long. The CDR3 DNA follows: TGTGCCAGCATAGAGGCGGGAGAGTACAATGAGCAGTTCTTC. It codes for CASIEAGEYNEQFF.

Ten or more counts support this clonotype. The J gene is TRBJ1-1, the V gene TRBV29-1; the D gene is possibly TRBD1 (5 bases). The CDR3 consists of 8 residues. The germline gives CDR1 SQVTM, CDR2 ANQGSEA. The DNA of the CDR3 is TGCGGGGCCGCTGAAGCTTTCTTT. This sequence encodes CGAAEAFF.

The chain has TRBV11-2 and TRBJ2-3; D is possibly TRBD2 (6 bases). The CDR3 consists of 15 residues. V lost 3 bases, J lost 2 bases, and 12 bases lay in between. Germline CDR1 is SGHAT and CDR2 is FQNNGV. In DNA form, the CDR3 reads TGTGCCAGCAGCTTGTCTGGCGGGGTCACAGATACGCAGTATTTT. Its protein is CASSLSGGVTDTQYF.

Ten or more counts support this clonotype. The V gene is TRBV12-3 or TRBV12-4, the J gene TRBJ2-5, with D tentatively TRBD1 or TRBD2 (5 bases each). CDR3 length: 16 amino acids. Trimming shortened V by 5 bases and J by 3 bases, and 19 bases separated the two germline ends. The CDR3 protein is CASSASGTRAKETQYF. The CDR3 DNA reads TGTGCCAGCAGTGCATCCGGGACGCGGGCCAAAGAGACCCAGTACTTC.